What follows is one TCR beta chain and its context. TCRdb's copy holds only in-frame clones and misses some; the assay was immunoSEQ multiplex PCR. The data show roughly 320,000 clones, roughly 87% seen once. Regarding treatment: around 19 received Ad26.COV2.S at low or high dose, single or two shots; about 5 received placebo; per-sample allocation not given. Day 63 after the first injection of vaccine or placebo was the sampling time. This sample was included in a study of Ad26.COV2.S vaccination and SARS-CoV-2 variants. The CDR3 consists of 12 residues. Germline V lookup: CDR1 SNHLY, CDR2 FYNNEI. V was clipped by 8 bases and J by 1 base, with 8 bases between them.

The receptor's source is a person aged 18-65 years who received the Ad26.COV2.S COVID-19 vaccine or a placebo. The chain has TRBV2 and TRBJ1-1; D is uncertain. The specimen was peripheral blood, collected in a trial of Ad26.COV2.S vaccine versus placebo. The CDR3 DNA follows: TGTGCCAGCCGAGTTGGGAACACTGAAGCTTTCTTT. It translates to CASRVGNTEAFF. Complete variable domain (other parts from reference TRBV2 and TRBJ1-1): EPEVTQTPSHQVTQMGQEVILRCVPISNHLYFYWYRQILGQKVEFLVSFYNNEISEKSEIFDDQFSVERPDGSNFTLKIRSTKLEDSAMYFCASRVGNTEAFFGQGTRLTVV.